Following are 21 T cell receptor beta chains from one sample sequenced in a study of blood T cell repertoires in COVID-19. The method was immunoSEQ multiplex PCR; TCRdb's version includes in-frame clones alone and lacks a portion of them. This table has 85,000 to 120,000 clones, around 84% appearing once. The sequenced sample was peripheral blood. These receptors all come from a man aged 45-65 years with active or convalescent COVID-19.

This chain joins TRBV28 and TRBJ1-5; tentatively, D is TRBD1 (5 bases). This CDR3 has 13 residues. The germline gives CDR1 MDHEN, CDR2 SYDVKM. V was cut by 11 bases and J by 2 bases, with 13 bases left in between. The CDR3 coding sequence is TGTGCCGCCTCCAGGGCGGGCAATCAGCCCCAGCATTTT. Translating gives CAASRAGNQPQHF.

J is TRBJ1-2 and V is TRBV6-2 or TRBV6-3; tentative D call: TRBD1 (6 bases). Germline V CDR1 and CDR2: MNHEY, SVGEGT. The CDR3 totals 14 residues. Trimming pared 1 base from V and 6 bases from J, leaving 12 bases between. The CDR3 region has the DNA TGTGCCAGCAGTTACTGGGCGAGGGGGAATGGCTACACCTTC. It codes for CASSYWARGNGYTF.

V usage is TRBV10-2 and J usage is TRBJ2-5; 11 bases are a match to TRBD2. The germline V gene encodes CDR1 WSHSY and CDR2 SAAADI. With V trimmed by 7 bases and J by 5 bases, 3 bases remained unmatched. This CDR3 has 13 residues. The chain's CDR3 is CASTWTSGETQYF. CDR3 bases: TGCGCCAGCACCTGGACTAGCGGGGAGACCCAGTACTTC.

This clone was seen a handful of times. CDR3 in amino acids: CASSLSVGGANEQFF. The CDR3 bases are TGCGCCAGCAGCTTGTCTGTCGGGGGGGCAAATGAGCAGTTCTTC. This chain joins TRBV5-1 and TRBJ2-1; 8 bases align to TRBD2. The trim removed 1 base at V and 7 bases at J, leaving 7 bases unmatched. The V gene's germline CDR1 is SGHRS and CDR2 YFSETQ. This CDR3 has 15 amino acids.

The rearrangement uses TRBV28 and TRBJ1-1; 8 bases line up with TRBD1. CDR3 length: 16 amino acids. CDR1 MDHEN and CDR2 SYDVKM come from the germline V gene. The J segment lost 0 bases and the V segment lost 5 bases, leaving 8 bases of the junction unmatched. The chain's CDR3 is CASSAGQGRMNTEAFF. The DNA for the CDR3 is TGTGCCAGCAGTGCCGGACAGGGCCGTATGAACACTGAAGCTTTCTTT.

The V gene is TRBV25-1, the J gene TRBJ2-3; TRBD1 aligns across 8 bases. The V gene end was trimmed by 3 bases and the J gene end by 2 bases; junction bases not matched to a gene: 7. From germline, CDR1 is MGHDK and CDR2 SYGVNS. There are 16 residues in the CDR3. The CDR3, as DNA: TGTGCCAGCAGTGACGGACAGGGACACCCCACAGATACGCAGTATTTT. Its protein is CASSDGQGHPTDTQYF.

This rearrangement joins TRBV18 to TRBJ2-2; 9 bases are a match to TRBD1. Germline CDR1 and CDR2: KGHSH and LQKENI. The CDR3 runs to 15 residues. V lost 1 base and J lost 4; bases outside the gene matches: 1. The CDR3 loop reads CASSPRGQGTGELFF. Written as DNA, the CDR3 is TGTGCCAGCTCACCACGGGGACAGGGCACCGGGGAGCTGTTTTTT.

This chain uses TRBV1 with TRBJ2-5; the D call of TRBD1 is as the table states it, not checked on the DNA. TRBV1 is a documented pseudogene. The CDR3 runs 16 residues. The CDR3 protein is CTSSGRIGPGGETQYF. The CDR3 region has the DNA TGCACCAGCAGCGGAAGAATAGGTCCAGGGGGAGAGACCCAGTACTTC.

The chain couples TRBV29-1 to TRBJ1-1, with D tentatively TRBD1 (5 bases). CDR3 length: 13 amino acids. The V gene lost 6 bases and the J gene lost 0 bases, with 11 bases spanning the gap. The V gene's germline CDR1 is SQVTM and CDR2 ANQGSEA. The CDR3 DNA reads as TGCAGCGTCTTCCTCAGGGTGAACACTGAAGCTTTCTTT. Translation: CSVFLRVNTEAFF.

The rearrangement links TRBV11-3 to TRBJ1-1, with D perhaps matching TRBD1 (6 bases). From germline, CDR1 is SGHNT and CDR2 YENEEA. V was cut by 1 base and J by 5 bases, with 11 bases left in between. CDR3 size: 14 residues. CDR3 sequence reads: CASSLGGRGTEAFF. CDR3 bases: TGTGCCAGCAGCTTAGGGGGAAGGGGGACTGAAGCTTTCTTT.

The V and J genes are TRBV6-5 and TRBJ2-3; D is ambiguous. CDR1 is MNHEY and CDR2 is SVGAGI in the germline V gene. The CDR3 loop spans 16 amino acids. V was pared by 0 bases and J by 1 base, with 11 bases between. DNA for the CDR3: TGTGCCAGCAGTTACTCGCCCTCAACTGGCACAGATACGCAGTATTTT. This translates into CASSYSPSTGTDTQYF.

The rearrangement links TRBV9 to TRBJ1-2; no definite D call. The CDR3 contains 14 residues. V dropped 4 bases and J dropped 8 bases, with 18 bases sitting between them. Germline CDR1 SGDLS, CDR2 YYNGEE. CDR3 sequence reads: CASSPPLEGGGYTF. In nucleotides, the CDR3 is TGTGCCAGCAGCCCCCCCCTGGAGGGAGGGGGCTACACCTTC.

This sequence joins TRBV5-1 and TRBJ2-7, with D perhaps TRBD1 (5 bases). Trimming took off 0 bases at V and 2 bases at J, with 6 bases between the two ends. The CDR3 totals 13 residues. The germline gives CDR1 SGHRS, CDR2 YFSETQ. DNA for the CDR3: TGCGCCAGCAGCTTGGACAGGCCCTACGAGCAGTACTTC. Residues: CASSLDRPYEQYF. The full variable domain, in which reference TRBV5-1 and TRBJ2-7 provide the parts outside the CDR3, is KAGVTQTPRYLIKTRGQQVTLSCSPISGHRSVSWYQQTPGQGLQFLFEYFSETQRNKGNFPGRFSGRQFSNSRSEMNVSTLELGDSALYLCASSLDRPYEQYFGPGTRLTVT.

This sequence joins TRBV4-1 and TRBJ2-4, with TRBD2 identical over 9 bases. Germline CDR1 is MGHRA and CDR2 is YSYEKL. This CDR3 comprises 16 residues. The junction had 7 bases not matched to a gene; V was cut back by 3 bases and J by 4 bases. The CDR3 coding sequence is TGCGCCAGCAGCCATCCAACGACTAGCGGAAAAAACATTCAGTACTTC. Translating it yields CASSHPTTSGKNIQYF.

This chain connects TRBV28 to TRBJ1-2; weak D call: TRBD1 (5 bases). Per germline, CDR1 MDHEN and CDR2 SYDVKM. With 5 bases removed from V and 0 bases from J, the gap between germline ends came to 10 bases. The length of the CDR3 is 14 residues. CDR3 DNA sequence: TGTGCCAGCAGTGGGGGGGAAGCTAACTATGGCTACACCTTC. Translation: CASSGGEANYGYTF.

The chain uses TRBV2 and TRBJ1-4, with D uncertain. The V end lost 4 bases, the J end lost 4 bases, and 13 bases lay between the germline ends. Per the germline V gene, CDR1 is SNHLY and CDR2 is FYNNEI. The CDR3 consists of 15 residues. The CDR3 here is CASSARDTYNEKLFF. CDR3 DNA sequence: TGTGCCAGCAGTGCACGAGACACTTATAATGAAAAACTGTTTTTT.

This chain uses TRBV10-1 with TRBJ1-1; D is uncertain. The CDR3 is 15 residues long. Germline-derived CDR1 and CDR2 are WNHNN and SYGVQD (reference sequence). The V end was cut by 2 bases, the J end by 0 bases, with 10 bases between. The CDR3: CASSEPTYLNTEAFF. The CDR3 DNA sequence: TGCGCCAGCAGTGAGCCTACCTATCTGAACACTGAAGCTTTCTTT.

The chain recombines TRBV28 with TRBJ1-3, with unresolved D. CDR3 size: 11 residues. Trimming pared 9 bases from V and 1 base from J, leaving 4 bases between. CDR1 and CDR2 from the germline V gene are MDHEN and SYDVKM. CDR3 sequence (DNA): TGTGCCAGTTCTTCTGGAAACACCATATATTTT. Protein: CASSSGNTIYF.

This clone was found a few times. This rearrangement joins TRBV11-3 to TRBJ1-1; D may be TRBD1 (5 bases). Trimming pared 5 bases from V and 0 bases from J, leaving 13 bases between. Germline CDR1 SGHNT, CDR2 YENEEA. The CDR3 length is 15 residues. DNA for the CDR3: TGTGCCAGCAGCCGAAGTGGGGCTATGAACACTGAAGCTTTCTTT. It translates to CASSRSGAMNTEAFF.

The chain uses TRBV27 and TRBJ2-5, with TRBD2 as a possible D gene (7 bases). There are 15 residues in the CDR3. Germline-derived CDR1 and CDR2 are MNHEY and SMNVEV (reference sequence). The V end lost 0 bases, the J end lost 5 bases, and 13 bases lay between the germline ends. The CDR3 reads CASSLSAGAGETQYF. The CDR3 coding sequence is TGTGCCAGCAGTTTATCGGCGGGGGCCGGGGAGACCCAGTACTTC.

This clone was detected once. The chain employs TRBV28 and TRBJ2-2; 9 bases are a match to TRBD2. Per the germline V gene, CDR1 is MDHEN and CDR2 is SYDVKM. CDR3 length: 17 residues. V shed 4 bases, J shed 3 bases, and the junction held 9 bases outside the gene matches. CDR3 in DNA: TGTGCCAGCAGTTCAGTTCGCGGGGGGGGCTACACCGGGGAGCTGTTTTTT. Translation gives CASSSVRGGGYTGELFF.